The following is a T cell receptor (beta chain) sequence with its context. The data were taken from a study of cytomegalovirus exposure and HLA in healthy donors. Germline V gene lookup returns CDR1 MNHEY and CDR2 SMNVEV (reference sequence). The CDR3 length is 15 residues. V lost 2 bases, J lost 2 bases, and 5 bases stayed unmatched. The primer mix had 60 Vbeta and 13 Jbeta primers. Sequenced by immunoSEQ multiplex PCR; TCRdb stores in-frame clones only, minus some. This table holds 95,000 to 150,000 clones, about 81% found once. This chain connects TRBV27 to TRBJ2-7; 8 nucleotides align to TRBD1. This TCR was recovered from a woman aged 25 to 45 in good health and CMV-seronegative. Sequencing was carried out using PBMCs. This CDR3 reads CASSLIGQGPYEQYF. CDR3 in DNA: TGTGCCAGCAGTTTAATAGGACAGGGACCCTACGAGCAGTACTTC.